The clone carrying this T cell receptor (beta chain) was detected ten times or more. Mismatch with germline at one junction end may stem from a read error. This CDR3 is 13 amino acids long. Germline V gene sequence: CDR1 SSHAT, CDR2 FNYEAQ (reference sequence). The source of the sample is a study of T cells in Graves' hyperthyroidism and ophthalmopathy. Amplification yielded TCR beta CDR3 regions, with RNA transcripts as the source. The HTBI primer set served for first-round RT-PCR of the TCR CDR3. TCRdb passed the multiplex PCR reads through MiXCR, listing each CDR3 protein once. The table records 250,000 to 300,000 distinct CDR3 sequences, 13% to 15% of them present only once. Diagnosis of hyperthyroidism was new in patients aged 18 to 65, and its duration was under 2 months. Predating any ophthalmopathy symptoms, the blood sample was taken at first hyperthyroidism diagnosis.

The chain couples TRBV7-7 to TRBJ2-2, with 7 bases that match TRBD2. Sequencing was done on a sample of blood. The receptor was isolated from a woman aged 50 to 60 with Graves' hyperthyroidism that later progressed to Graves' ophthalmopathy. CDR3 sequence (DNA): TGTGCTAGCAGCTGGGGGGGAAAAGAGGAGCTGTTTTTT. Translating gives CASSWGGKEELFF.